One sample yielded the 27 T cell receptor beta chains listed below, sequenced in a study of T cell repertoires in cytomegalovirus infection. TCRdb passed the reads through MiXCR, listing each CDR3 protein once. The table shows some 240,000 distinct CDR3 sequences, with about 18% occurring only once. The source material was CD8+ T cells from PBMCs. These receptors were taken from a human donor in good health (CMV status not recorded). Some clones in this sample may be carry-over from other donors' samples.

This sequence joins TRBV20-1 and TRBJ2-7; D uncertain. The V and J ends lost 2 bases and 1 base respectively, with 12 bases between them. The germline V gene has CDR1 DFQATT and CDR2 SNEGSKA (reference sequence). This CDR3 is 14 amino acids long. CDR3 nucleotide sequence: TGCAGTGCTAGATGGGCAGCTGAATCCTACGAGCAGTACTTC. Residues: CSARWAAESYEQYF.

In its sample, this clonotype was seen a few times. The CDR3 DNA sequence: TGCGCCAGCAGCTTGGGGCTAGCGGGGGGCGGGTACAATGAGCAGTTCTTC. Translation: CASSLGLAGGGYNEQFF. V gene TRBV5-1 combines with J gene TRBJ2-1, with TRBD2 matching over 11 bases. The germline V gene encodes CDR1 SGHRS and CDR2 YFSETQ. The V gene end was trimmed by 0 bases and the J gene end by 4 bases; junction bases not matched to a gene: 6. The CDR3 loop spans 17 amino acids.

The chain employs TRBV29-1 and TRBJ1-1; 9 bases agree with TRBD1. Germline V gene sequence: CDR1 SQVTM, CDR2 ANQGSEA. The CDR3 extends over 14 amino acids. V shed 6 bases, J shed 5 bases, and the junction held 10 bases outside the gene matches. CDR3 DNA: TGCAGCGTCGCCAGGACAGGGGAGAGGACTGAAGCTTTCTTT. Protein: CSVARTGERTEAFF.

This clonotype turned up a few times. The rearrangement joins TRBV28 to TRBJ2-4; possible D gene TRBD1, 6 bases. V lost 1 base and J lost 3, with 10 bases in between. CDR1 and CDR2 from the germline V gene are MDHEN and SYDVKM. The CDR3 has 15 residues. This CDR3 reads CASSLYRDGKNIQYF. The CDR3 bases are TGTGCCAGCAGTTTATACAGGGATGGCAAAAACATTCAGTACTTC.

This chain joins TRBV4-1 and TRBJ2-6, with a possible D match to TRBD1 (5 bases). V was clipped by 1 base and J by 4 bases, with 14 bases between them. Looked up from germline, CDR1 is MGHRA and CDR2 is YSYEKL. The CDR3 has 17 amino acids. As DNA, the CDR3 is TGCGCCAGCAGCCAAGGCTTTACAGGTTACGGGGCCAACGTCCTGACTTTC. Protein: CASSQGFTGYGANVLTF.

In its sample, this clonotype was seen a few times. The rearrangement uses TRBV6-1 and TRBJ1-3, with 8 bases that match TRBD1. With 6 bases clipped from V and 0 bases from J, the junction kept 10 bases outside the gene matches. CDR3 size: 17 residues. Germline-derived CDR1 and CDR2 are MNHNS and SASEGT. The CDR3 spells CASSWDRRPSSGNTIYF. The CDR3 region has the DNA TGTGCCAGCAGCTGGGACAGGCGACCTAGCTCTGGAAACACCATATATTTT.

The chain combines TRBV29-1 with TRBJ1-1; no definite D call. CDR1 is SQVTM, CDR2 ANQGSEA, per germline. The CDR3 has 12 residues. V was shortened by 6 bases and J by 0 bases, with 8 bases between the two germline ends. The CDR3 sequence is CSVGRVNTEAFF. In DNA form, the CDR3 reads TGCAGCGTAGGCCGGGTGAACACTGAAGCTTTCTTT.

The V call is TRBV12-5, the J call TRBJ2-4; 10 bases are a match to TRBD1. Per germline, CDR1 LGHNT and CDR2 FRNRAP. The V and J ends lost 5 bases and 6 bases, in that order; junction bases with no gene match: 7. The length of the CDR3 is 15 residues. CDR3 nucleotide sequence: TGTGCTAGTGGTCCCCAAGGACAGGGGGGAAACATTCAGTACTTC. Translated: CASGPQGQGGNIQYF.

V gene TRBV4-1 combines with J gene TRBJ2-1; D possibly corresponds to TRBD2 (6 bases). Germline V lookup: CDR1 MGHRA, CDR2 YSYEKL. The CDR3 is made up of 16 amino acids. Trimming shortened V by 4 bases and J by 6 bases, and 19 bases separated the two germline ends. The CDR3 region has the DNA TGCGCCAGCAGCCCCTTACCAGGCGGGGCCCTCAATGAGCAGTTCTTC. Translation: CASSPLPGGALNEQFF.

The V gene is TRBV10-3, the J gene TRBJ2-7, with 7 positions matching TRBD1. V lost 4 bases to trimming and J lost 3 bases; unmatched junction nucleotides: 6. Germline CDR1 is ENHRY and CDR2 is SYGVKD. The CDR3 sequence is 14 residues long. CDR3 protein: CAISVPGQSYEQYF. CDR3 nucleotide sequence: TGTGCCATCAGTGTACCGGGACAGAGCTACGAGCAGTACTTC.

This clonotype was found a few times. The V gene is TRBV2, the J gene TRBJ2-1, with a tentative D call TRBD2 (5 bases). Germline-derived CDR1 and CDR2 are SNHLY and FYNNEI. This CDR3 has 12 amino acids. Between the trimmed V and J ends, which lost 7 bases and 9 bases, there was a span of 13 bases. CDR3 DNA sequence: TGTGCCAGCACCTTAAAGCGGCGTGAGCAGTTCTTC. This gives the protein CASTLKRREQFF.

This clonotype was seen ten or more times. The CDR3 DNA follows: TGTGCCAGCAGCCAACTAGCGGCATCCTACAATGAGCAGTTCTTC. Its translation is CASSQLAASYNEQFF. The V call is TRBV7-2, the J call TRBJ2-1, with 8 bases matching TRBD2. In germline, CDR1 is SGHTA, CDR2 FQGNSA. The CDR3 extends over 15 amino acids. V lost 5 bases to trimming and J lost 1 base; unmatched junction nucleotides: 4. The full variable domain, its missing parts supplied by reference TRBV7-2 and TRBJ2-1, is GAGVSQSPSNKVTEKGKDVELRCDPISGHTALYWYRQSLGQGLEFLIYFQGNSAPDKSGLPSDRFSAERTGGSVSTLTIQRTQQEDSAVYLCASSQLAASYNEQFFGPGTRLTVL.

There are a few counts of this clonotype. The chain combines TRBV15 with TRBJ2-1; D unresolved. The CDR3 contains 13 residues. The V gene lost 1 base and the J gene lost 6 bases, with 7 bases spanning the gap. Germline V lookup: CDR1 LNHNV, CDR2 YYDKDF (reference sequence). The CDR3 loop is CATSRGSFNEQFF. CDR3 DNA sequence: TGTGCCACCAGCAGAGGTTCTTTCAATGAGCAGTTCTTC.

This clonotype has more than one count but fewer than ten. The chain is built from TRBV10-3 and TRBJ1-5; D ambiguous. This CDR3 spans 10 amino acids. V lost 8 bases, J lost 5 bases, and 4 bases lay in between. Looked up from germline, CDR1 is ENHRY and CDR2 is SYGVKD. DNA for the CDR3: TGTGCCATCGGGGATCAGCCCCAGCATTTT. This gives the protein CAIGDQPQHF.

This clonotype has at least ten counts. The chain recombines TRBV6-2 or TRBV6-3 with TRBJ1-2; possible D gene TRBD1, 5 bases. V lost 5 bases and J lost 0, with 34 bases in between. This CDR3 comprises 22 residues. Germline CDR1 is MNHEY and CDR2 is SVGEGT. CDR3 DNA sequence: TGTGCCAGCAGTGCGCATCGACCGGGGCGGAGGGCGATAGAAGGATCTAACTATGGCTACACCTTC. Residues: CASSAHRPGRRAIEGSNYGYTF.

V gene TRBV28 combines with J gene TRBJ2-7, with unresolved D. The CDR3 loop spans 12 amino acids. Germline V gene lookup returns CDR1 MDHEN and CDR2 SYDVKM. V lost 3 bases, J lost 4 bases, and 7 bases lay in between. The CDR3 protein is CASSFWAYEQYF. DNA for the CDR3: TGTGCCAGCAGTTTTTGGGCATACGAGCAGTACTTC.

The chain couples TRBV7-2 to TRBJ1-2; D perhaps matches TRBD1 (5 bases). CDR3 length: 15 residues. Trimming took off 2 bases at V and 0 bases at J, with 10 bases between the two ends. CDR1 and CDR2 from the germline V gene are SGHTA and FQGNSA. CDR3 protein: CASSLTGVPNYGYTF. The CDR3 DNA reads TGTGCCAGCAGCTTAACGGGGGTACCTAACTATGGCTACACCTTC.

The rearrangement uses TRBV20-1 and TRBJ2-7; TRBD1 aligns across 8 bases. The CDR3 has 13 amino acids. The germline gives CDR1 DFQATT, CDR2 SNEGSKA (reference sequence). J lost 2 bases, V lost 3 bases, and 3 bases had no gene match. The CDR3 bases are TGCAGTGCTAGTTGGGGACAGGCCTACGAGCAGTACTTC. Residues: CSASWGQAYEQYF.

At least ten counts were recorded for this clonotype. The rearrangement links TRBV12-3 or TRBV12-4 to TRBJ2-5, with D possibly matching TRBD1 (5 bases). V shed 6 bases and J shed 5 bases, with 16 bases lying between them. CDR3 length: 14 residues. The CDR3 here is CASSPGPYRETQYF. The CDR3 DNA is TGTGCCAGCAGCCCAGGGCCCTACCGGGAGACCCAGTACTTC.

CDR3 nucleotide sequence: TGTGCCAGCAGGCGAACAGGGGGGAACGAGCAGTACTTC. Its translation: CASRRTGGNEQYF. The V and J genes are TRBV2 and TRBJ2-7; TRBD1 matches at 8 bases. The CDR3 consists of 13 residues. The ends lost 6 bases at V and 5 bases at J; junction bases unmatched: 6. Germline assignment: CDR1 SNHLY and CDR2 FYNNEI.

The sample holds a few counts of this clonotype. The chain joins TRBV6-6 to TRBJ1-4; the D is unclear. The CDR3 has 15 residues. Trimming removed 2 bases from V and 5 bases from J, with 12 bases in between. From germline, CDR1 is MNHNY and CDR2 SVGAGI (reference sequence). CDR3 protein: CASSYPDGLNEKLFF. The CDR3 DNA reads TGTGCCAGCAGTTACCCGGACGGTTTAAATGAAAAACTGTTTTTT.

The rearrangement joins TRBV9 to TRBJ1-1; D unclear. V was trimmed by 4 bases and J by 6 bases, leaving 19 bases between them. The CDR3 is 15 amino acids. CDR1 is SGDLS and CDR2 is YYNGEE in the germline V gene. CDR3 loop: CASSLGPSKDPEAFF. Written as DNA, the CDR3 is TGTGCCAGCAGCCTCGGCCCTAGTAAGGACCCTGAAGCTTTCTTT.

This clonotype was counted between two and nine times. The chain links TRBV7-9 to TRBJ2-7; 9 bases line up with TRBD1. CDR3 length equals 16 residues. Per germline, CDR1 SEHNR and CDR2 FQNEAQ (reference sequence). The V and J ends lost 4 bases and 2 bases, in that order; junction bases with no gene match: 9. The CDR3 reads CASSSTDRGKTYEQYF. The CDR3 DNA follows: TGTGCCAGCAGCTCTACAGACAGGGGGAAGACCTACGAGCAGTACTTC.

This clonotype has a count of ten or more. The rearrangement uses TRBV29-1 and TRBJ1-1; the D is unclear. Trimming took 7 bases from V and 4 from J, leaving 19 bases between them. Germline lookup yields CDR1 SQVTM and CDR2 ANQGSEA. CDR3 length equals 14 residues. This CDR3 reads CSASRLGRSTEAFF. CDR3 nucleotide sequence: TGCAGCGCCAGCCGCTTAGGACGGTCCACTGAAGCTTTCTTT. The variable domain in full, completed from reference TRBV29-1 and TRBJ1-1, reads SAVISQKPSRDICQRGTSLTIQCQVDSQVTMMFWYRQQPGQSLTLIATANQGSEATYESGFVIDKFPISRPNLTFSTLTVSNMSPEDSSIYLCSASRLGRSTEAFFGQGTRLTVV.

This clonotype was seen at least ten times. This sequence joins TRBV10-3 and TRBJ2-5; 9 positions agree with TRBD2. V was pared by 5 bases and J by 2 bases, with 15 bases of the junction left unmatched. The CDR3 length is 18 residues. Looked up from germline, CDR1 is ENHRY and CDR2 is SYGVKD. The CDR3 bases are TGTGCCATCAGTAACCAGTTAACGCGGGAGGGGAGTCAAGAGACCCAGTACTTC. Translating gives CAISNQLTREGSQETQYF.

This clonotype is medium-sized by share. V gene TRBV7-8 combines with J gene TRBJ2-5, with D perhaps matching TRBD1 (6 bases). This CDR3 region has 14 residues. Trimming pared 3 bases from V and 5 bases from J, leaving 13 bases between. CDR1 and CDR2 (germline): SGHVS, FQNEAQ. The CDR3 sequence: CASSFGTGQETQYF. CDR3 DNA: TGTGCCAGCAGCTTCGGTACAGGGCAGGAGACCCAGTACTTC.

In this sample, this clonotype turned up many times. The V call is TRBV28, the J call TRBJ1-2; D not resolved. The ends were cut back, 7 bases at V and 8 bases at J, with 8 bases in the middle. Germline CDR1 reads MDHEN; CDR2 reads SYDVKM. The CDR3 sequence is 10 residues long. In DNA form, the CDR3 reads TGTGCCAGCAATCATGGGGGCTACACCTTC. Translating gives CASNHGGYTF.